This TCR beta chain was retrieved from a study of T-cell reconstitution after alpha-beta-depleted transplantation in children. Only a few counts were recorded for this clonotype. The CDR3 spans 14 residues. CDR1 MNHEY and CDR2 SMNVEV come from the germline V gene (reference sequence). V lost 5 bases to trimming and J lost 5 bases, with 16 bases between them. A TCRbeta library incorporating unique molecular identifiers was prepared. TCRdb recomputed calls from the PCR reads with MiXCR, one row per CDR3 protein. The sample contains approximately 520,000 distinct CDR3 sequences, over 25% of which appear only once.

The chain employs TRBV27 and TRBJ2-7; tentative D call: TRBD2 (6 bases). The origin of this receptor is a human donor who donated a stem cell graft to a child with aplastic anemia. This sample comprised PBMCs from the stem cell graft donor, obtained from the stem cell graft. The CDR3 sequence: CASSAQGGVHEQYF. CDR3 DNA: TGTGCCAGCAGTGCCCAGGGAGGTGTCCACGAGCAGTACTTC.